This T cell receptor beta chain was captured in a study of CD8 T cells in cerebrospinal fluid in Alzheimer's disease. The study's findings and limits: EBV-specific TCRs in cerebrospinal fluid reportedly do not establish a causal EBV–Alzheimer's link.

TCRdb processed the 10x single-cell sequencing reads again and assigns one entry to each CDR3 protein, with no DNA. The clone table shows 1,500 to 2,000 distinct CDR3 sequences, with the ten largest holding 10%. This clonotype is classed as medium-sized (0.01 to 0.1%) by frequency. Its antigen is as yet unknown. The CDR3 is 16 amino acids. Germline-derived CDR1 and CDR2 are SGDLS and YYNGEE. Sequencing was carried out using cerebrospinal fluid. The rearrangement joins TRBV9 to TRBJ1-1; the D call from TCRdb, TRBD1, cannot be confirmed without DNA. The source is a human donor in good health. CDR3 region: CASSVAVQGSNAEAFF.